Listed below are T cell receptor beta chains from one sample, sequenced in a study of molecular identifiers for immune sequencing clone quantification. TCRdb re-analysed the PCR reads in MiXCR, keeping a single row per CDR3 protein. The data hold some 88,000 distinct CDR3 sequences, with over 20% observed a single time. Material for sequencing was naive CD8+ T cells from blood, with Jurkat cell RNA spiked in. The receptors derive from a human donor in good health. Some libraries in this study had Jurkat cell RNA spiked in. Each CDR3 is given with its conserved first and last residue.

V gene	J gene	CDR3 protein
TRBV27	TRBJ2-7	CASGAGLTYEQYF
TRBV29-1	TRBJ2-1	CSVELGMWDNEQFF
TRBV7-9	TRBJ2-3	CASSPAGSGIGDTQYF
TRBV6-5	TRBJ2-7	CASSYSRTGSHYEQYF
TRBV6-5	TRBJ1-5	CASSTQANQPLHF
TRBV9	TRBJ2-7	CASSPRLNYEQYF
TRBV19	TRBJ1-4	CASRDPGINEKLFF
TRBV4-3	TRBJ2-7	CASSQDRGISYEQYF
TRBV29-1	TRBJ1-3	CSGKDSGNTIYF
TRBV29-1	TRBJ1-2	CSVDAFGSNYTF
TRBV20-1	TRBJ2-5	CSVAGEYQETQYF
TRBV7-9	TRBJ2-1	CASSLAQGIANEQFF
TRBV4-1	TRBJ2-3	CASSYVVSLSVDTQYF
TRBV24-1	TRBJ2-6	CATSGWEELSGANVLTF
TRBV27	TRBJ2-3	CASSLWITDTQYF
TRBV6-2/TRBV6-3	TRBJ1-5	CASSRVGNQPQHF
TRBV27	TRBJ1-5	CASSFGPSNQPQHF
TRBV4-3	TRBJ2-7	CASSQIRTGGYEQYF
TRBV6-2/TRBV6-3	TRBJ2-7	CASSYPGLATYEQYF
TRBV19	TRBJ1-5	CASRAAHFWPQHF
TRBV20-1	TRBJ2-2	CSARLGLAGEYTGELFF
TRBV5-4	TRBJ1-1	CASRPGTGNTEAFF
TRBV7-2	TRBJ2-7	CASSSHLGAGEQYF
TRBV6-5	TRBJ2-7	CASSYSAGGHYEQYF
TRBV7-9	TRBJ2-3	CASGNTDTLYF
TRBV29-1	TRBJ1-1	CSVGGRGFGEAFF
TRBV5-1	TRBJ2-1	CASTLSGASNEQFF
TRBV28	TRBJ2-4	CASSPHSQGLRNIQYF
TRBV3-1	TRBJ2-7	CASSWRTGYEQYF
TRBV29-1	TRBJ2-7	CSAEARDSSYEQYF
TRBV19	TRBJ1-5	CASSIASRGNRPPHF
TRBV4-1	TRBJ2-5	CASSQELGQTQETQYF
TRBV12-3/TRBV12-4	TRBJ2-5	CASTEGLAGLETQYF
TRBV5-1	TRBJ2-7	CASSPGTGITYEQYF
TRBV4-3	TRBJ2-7	CASSQGRASHEQYF
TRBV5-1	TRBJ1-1	CASSATGYVDTEAFF
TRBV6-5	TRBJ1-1	CASRETGGGNTEAFF
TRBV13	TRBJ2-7	CASNGGDRGLYEQYF
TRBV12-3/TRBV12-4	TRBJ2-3	CASSFVLAGGSYTDTQYF
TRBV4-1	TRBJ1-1	CASSQTGSGAFF
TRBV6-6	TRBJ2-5	CASQLLAGGGGETQYF
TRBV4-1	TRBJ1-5	CASSREGGSNQPQHF
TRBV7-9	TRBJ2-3	CASSLNGGTDTQYF
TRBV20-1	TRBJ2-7	CSAHRDTAYEQYF
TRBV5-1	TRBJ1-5	CASSLGGASNQPQHF
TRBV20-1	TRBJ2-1	CSASQPMTQRNEQFF
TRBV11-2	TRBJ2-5	CASSYLVGLQETQYF
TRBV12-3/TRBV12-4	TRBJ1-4	CASSLQLLNEKLFF
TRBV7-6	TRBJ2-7	CASSWDGPYEQYF
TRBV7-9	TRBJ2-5	CASSFTLVQETQYF
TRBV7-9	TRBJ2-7	CASSFNRTSGNSYEQYF
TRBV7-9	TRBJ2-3	CASSSTLAGTDTQYF
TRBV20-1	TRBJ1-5	CSARDTGYQPQHF
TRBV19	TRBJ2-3	CASSSPLSGRGDTQYF
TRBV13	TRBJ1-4	CASSPSNEKLFF
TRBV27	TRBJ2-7	CASSHTGARHTYEQYF
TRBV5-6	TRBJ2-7	CASSHRQGDEQYF